This TCR beta chain is drawn from a study of vaccination effects on CD4 cells after COVID-19. Generated by immunoSEQ multiplex PCR, the TCRdb table keeps only in-frame clones and is missing some. Here the sample spans around 16,000 clones, 70% being singletons. This CDR3 is built from 13 residues. Looked up from germline, CDR1 is SQVTM and CDR2 is ANQGSEA. V was trimmed by 5 bases and J by 4 bases, leaving 13 bases between them. Notes on the study in general: Few convalescent patients were studied, and early post-infection samples were lacking. Within healthy vaccinees, only 1 of 255 vaccine-induced clones displayed cross-reactivity with common cold coronaviruses.

Concerning this clone: No antigen is known for it.

Peptide-pool stimulation followed by sequencing identified expanded antigen-specific CD4+ clonotypes in the ViraFEST assay. Cultured cells yielded isolated CD4+ T cells after 10 days. Everyone in the study got two shots of either the BNT162b2 or mRNA-1273 vaccine. The study found no prior SARS-CoV-2 infection in the vaccine recipients, who tested negative for nucleocapsid antibodies. The receptor comes from a human donor who received a COVID-19 vaccine. Here the sequenced sample was CD4+ T cells from PBMCs cultured with SARS-CoV-2 spike peptides, taken after COVID-19 vaccination. The chain carries TRBV29-1 and TRBJ2-3, with D unresolved. The CDR3 bases are TGCAGCGTTTTGTGGAGTTTGGCAGATACGCAGTATTTT. Its translation: CSVLWSLADTQYF.